These 17 T cell receptor beta chains share one sample of origin, sequenced in a study of hypomethylating agent response in myelodysplastic syndrome. Produced via immunoSEQ multiplex PCR; TCRdb's table is partial and in-frame only. The sample records about 3,000 clones, 82% being singletons. This material consisted of bone marrow, taken before or after starting hypomethylating agent treatment for myelodysplastic syndrome (not recorded which). These receptors all stem from a human donor with myelodysplastic syndrome.

This chain links TRBV5-1 with TRBJ2-7; no firm D call. The V gene's germline CDR1 is SGHRS and CDR2 YFSETQ. V was clipped by 4 bases and J by 2 bases, with 13 bases between them. The CDR3 runs 14 residues. The CDR3 reads CASSQRTDTYEQYF. DNA of the CDR3: TGCGCCAGCAGCCAGCGAACAGATACCTACGAGCAGTACTTC.

The V and J genes are TRBV19 and TRBJ1-3, with D hard to call. The CDR3 is made up of 12 amino acids. V was cut by 3 bases and J by 4 bases, with 4 bases left in between. Per germline, CDR1 LNHDA and CDR2 SQIVND (reference sequence). CDR3 region: CASSMRGNTIYF. The CDR3 region has the DNA TGTGCCAGTAGTATGAGGGGAAACACCATATATTTT. Full variable domain (outside the CDR3, taken from reference TRBV19 and TRBJ1-3): DGGITQSPKYLFRKEGQNVTLSCEQNLNHDAMYWYRQDPGQGLRLIYYSQIVNDFQKGDIAEGYSVSREKKESFPLTVTSAQKNPTAFYLCASSMRGNTIYFGEGSWLTVV.

The V gene is TRBV4-3, the J gene TRBJ2-2; 9 bases agree with TRBD2. The germline CDR1 and CDR2 sequences are LGHNA and YSLEER. The CDR3 sequence is 18 residues long. Trimming removed 4 bases from V and 0 bases from J; junction bases left unmatched: 9. In DNA form, the CDR3 reads TGCGCCAGCAGCCTTTACCCTTTAGCGGGGGCGAACACCGGGGAGCTGTTTTTT. The encoded protein is CASSLYPLAGANTGELFF.

This sequence joins TRBV6-1 and TRBJ2-3; 7 nucleotides agree with TRBD1. Losses at the gene ends were 6 bases for V and 1 base for J; bases not matched to a gene: 4. Per the germline V gene, CDR1 is MNHNS and CDR2 is SASEGT. CDR3 length: 14 amino acids. The DNA for the CDR3 is TGTGCCAGCAGGGACAGGCGCCGCACAGATACGCAGTATTTT. Translated: CASRDRRRTDTQYF.

This chain links TRBV2 with TRBJ2-1; 7 nucleotides match TRBD2. V was pared by 6 bases and J by 9 bases, with 8 bases of the junction left unmatched. This CDR3 has 13 residues. Germline V gene data show CDR1 as SNHLY and CDR2 as FYNNEI. This CDR3 is CASRPRGRGEQFF. The CDR3 coding sequence is TGTGCCAGCAGGCCACGTGGGAGGGGTGAGCAGTTCTTC. The complete variable domain, with remaining parts taken from reference TRBV2 and TRBJ2-1, reads EPEVTQTPSHQVTQMGQEVILRCVPISNHLYFYWYRQILGQKVEFLVSFYNNEISEKSEIFDDQFSVERPDGSNFTLKIRSTKLEDSAMYFCASRPRGRGEQFFGPGTRLTVL.

The rearrangement uses TRBV6-1 and TRBJ1-1; D is unclear. The CDR3 sequence is 9 residues long. The germline V gene encodes CDR1 MNHNS and CDR2 SASEGT. The ends were cut back, 6 bases at V and 10 bases at J, with 6 bases in the middle. The DNA of the CDR3 is TGTGCCAGCAGGGAGCCAGCTTTCTTT. Amino acid sequence: CASREPAFF.

V is TRBV30 and J is TRBJ1-6; a possible D gene is TRBD1 (5 bases). V lost 4 bases and J 7 bases, leaving 11 bases between the germline ends. This CDR3 is 13 amino acids long. CDR1 and CDR2 (germline): GTSNPN, SVGIG (reference sequence). The CDR3 DNA reads TGTGCCTGGAACCGGGACGCAAATTCACCCCTCCACTTT. It is translated as CAWNRDANSPLHF. The full variable domain, with the rest looked up from reference TRBV30 and TRBJ1-6, is SQTIHQWPATLVQPVGSPLSLECTVEGTSNPNLYWYRQAAGRGLQLLFYSVGIGQISSEVPQNLSASRPQDRQFILSSKKLLLSDSGFYLCAWNRDANSPLHFGNGTRLTVT.

The genes are TRBV13 and TRBJ1-1; the D is unclear. Deletions cut 5 bases from V and 10 bases from J, with 17 bases between. The CDR3 has 13 amino acids. CDR1 PRHDT and CDR2 FYEKMQ come from the germline V gene (reference sequence). CDR3 sequence (DNA): TGTGCCAGCAGCGCCCTGACTAGTCGCCGAGCTTTCTTT. It specifies CASSALTSRRAFF.

The genes are TRBV11-2 and TRBJ1-1; tentative D call: TRBD1 (5 bases). The CDR3 consists of 16 residues. Germline lookup yields CDR1 SGHAT and CDR2 FQNNGV. Trimming left V 5 bases short and J 5 bases short, with 21 bases between. CDR3 sequence (DNA): TGTGCCAGCAGCCTGAGATGGGGGGTACTTAATACTGAAGCTTTCTTT. Its protein product is CASSLRWGVLNTEAFF.

The chain combines TRBV5-5 with TRBJ2-2; 13 bases are a match to TRBD2. The CDR3 is 16 residues long. Trimming at V came to 0 bases and at J to 7 bases, leaving 3 bases not matched to a gene. Germline V lookup: CDR1 SGHKS, CDR2 YYEKEE (reference sequence). The CDR3 spells CASSLATSGGNGELFF. The CDR3, as DNA: TGTGCCAGCAGCTTGGCGACTAGCGGGGGGAACGGGGAGCTGTTTTTT.

This clone is a singleton in its sample. The CDR3 bases are TGCGCCAGCAGCTTGGAAGGGACGAAGAACACTGAAGCTTTCTTT. Translated: CASSLEGTKNTEAFF. The chain combines TRBV5-1 with TRBJ1-1; the D gene is possibly TRBD1 (5 bases). This CDR3 is built from 15 residues. Trimming shortened V by 0 bases and J by 1 base, and 10 bases separated the two germline ends. Germline V gives CDR1 SGHRS, CDR2 YFSETQ. The full variable domain, its missing parts supplied by reference TRBV5-1 and TRBJ1-1, is KAGVTQTPRYLIKTRGQQVTLSCSPISGHRSVSWYQQTPGQGLQFLFEYFSETQRNKGNFPGRFSGRQFSNSRSEMNVSTLELGDSALYLCASSLEGTKNTEAFFGQGTRLTVV.

The CDR3, as DNA: TGTGCCAGCAGCTTGGCAGGGGGTGGACAGCCCCAGCATTTT. This translates into CASSLAGGGQPQHF. The V gene is TRBV5-4, the J gene TRBJ1-5, with 7 bases identical to TRBD1. CDR1 is SGHNT, CDR2 YYREEE, per germline (reference sequence). The CDR3 loop spans 14 amino acids. The V segment lost 0 bases and the J segment 7 bases; nucleotides outside the gene matches: 4.

V usage is TRBV6-6 and J usage is TRBJ1-5; perhaps TRBD1 as D (6 bases). The germline CDR1 and CDR2 sequences are MNHNY and SVGAGI (reference sequence). This CDR3 contains 16 residues. V was clipped by 4 bases and J by 0 bases, with 13 bases between them. The CDR3 nucleotides read TGTGCCAGCAGTTCACTAGACAGGTATAGCAATCAGCCCCAGCATTTT. It translates to CASSSLDRYSNQPQHF.

The J gene is TRBJ1-2, the V gene TRBV14, with D maybe TRBD1 (6 bases). The CDR3 has 13 residues. Germline values: CDR1 SGHDN, CDR2 FVKESK. Trimming stripped 0 bases from V and 5 bases from J, with 7 bases between. Here the CDR3 reads CASSQDRGYGYTF. The CDR3 DNA follows: TGTGCCAGCAGCCAAGACAGGGGATATGGCTACACCTTC.

This rearrangement joins TRBV7-2 to TRBJ2-2; D remains ambiguous. CDR1 is SGHTA, CDR2 FQGNSA, per germline. Trimming pared 2 bases from V and 4 bases from J, leaving 8 bases between. The CDR3 has 14 amino acids. CDR3 coding DNA: TGTGCCAGCAGCTTAAAACTTCTCACCGGGGAGCTGTTTTTT. It specifies CASSLKLLTGELFF.

Concerning this clone: Other DNA sequences in the sample encode the same CDR3. Here the CDR3 DNA reads TGTGCCAGCAGCTCGTCGACGCGGGGCGAGCAGTACTTC. This encodes CASSSSTRGEQYF. V usage is TRBV7-8 and J usage is TRBJ2-7, with D possibly being TRBD2 (6 bases). Germline CDR1 SGHVS, CDR2 FQNEAQ. CDR3 size: 13 residues. The ends were cut back, 4 bases at V and 6 bases at J, with 13 bases in the middle.

This clone is large in the sample. V and J are TRBV19 and TRBJ2-1, with a possible D match to TRBD2 (6 bases). The V and J ends lost 8 bases and 7 bases respectively, with 18 bases between them. Looked up from germline, CDR1 is LNHDA and CDR2 is SQIVND (reference sequence). The CDR3 has 14 amino acids. The CDR3 DNA is TGTGCCAGTGGCACGGGGCCTCGGGGGAATGAGCAGTTCTTC. The encoded protein is CASGTGPRGNEQFF.